The next 15 T cell receptor beta chains were all read from a single sample in a study of T cell changes during pregnancy in multiple sclerosis. Data came from immunoSEQ multiplex PCR; TCRdb stores just in-frame clones and leaves some out. The sample lists around 50,000 clones; 80% to 95% were seen once. This specimen was CD4+ T cells from peripheral blood mononuclear cells, taken in the third trimester of pregnancy. The receptors shown here come from a female donor with multiple sclerosis, enrolled in a pregnancy study.

The V call is TRBV4-1, the J call TRBJ2-1, with 9 bases fitting TRBD2. V trimming: 3 bases; J trimming: 10 bases; junction bases outside the gene matches: 1. The germline V gene encodes CDR1 MGHRA and CDR2 YSYEKL. The CDR3 covers 12 residues. The CDR3 nucleotides are TGCGCCAGCAGCCAGCTAGCGGGGGAGCAGTTCTTC. Translation: CASSQLAGEQFF.

This rearrangement joins TRBV29-1 to TRBJ2-7, with 8 bases matching TRBD1. V lost 4 bases, J lost 4 bases, and 3 bases stayed unmatched. The CDR3 runs to 12 residues. Germline CDR1 reads SQVTM; CDR2 reads ANQGSEA. The CDR3 region has the DNA TGCAGCGTTGTCCAGGGGGCTTACGAGCAGTACTTC. Protein sequence: CSVVQGAYEQYF.

The chain carries TRBV15 and TRBJ2-1; D gene unclear. The CDR3 spans 12 residues. Trimming left V 1 base short and J 6 bases short, with 4 bases between. The germline CDR1 and CDR2 sequences are LNHNV and YYDKDF (reference sequence). The CDR3 protein is CATSRVSNEQFF. DNA for the CDR3: TGTGCCACCAGCAGAGTCAGCAATGAGCAGTTCTTC.

The genes are TRBV6-4 and TRBJ1-5; perhaps TRBD1 as D (6 bases). The CDR3 runs 14 residues. V lost 3 bases to trimming and J lost 1 base, with 7 bases between them. Looked up from germline, CDR1 is MRHNA and CDR2 is SNTAGT. Written as DNA, the CDR3 is TGTGCCAGCAGTGAAACAGGGAGCAATCAGCCCCAGCATTTT. The encoded protein is CASSETGSNQPQHF.

This chain joins TRBV11-2 and TRBJ2-7; D ambiguous. The V gene's germline CDR1 is SGHAT and CDR2 FQNNGV. The CDR3 is 14 residues long. V shed 0 bases and J shed 3 bases, with 9 bases lying between them. The CDR3 loop reads CASSLEPAGYEQYF. CDR3 in DNA: TGTGCCAGCAGCTTAGAACCGGCAGGCTACGAGCAGTACTTC.

The rearrangement joins TRBV2 to TRBJ1-2; TRBD1 matches 9 bases. The CDR3 consists of 17 residues. The germline V gene encodes CDR1 SNHLY and CDR2 FYNNEI. V was pared by 10 bases and J by 4 bases, with 19 bases of the junction left unmatched. The CDR3 DNA reads TGTGCCACCCGCGACGGACAGGGGTTAAATTTGGTCTATGGCTACACCTTC. Protein: CATRDGQGLNLVYGYTF. The whole variable domain, filled in from reference TRBV2 and TRBJ1-2, reads EPEVTQTPSHQVTQMGQEVILRCVPISNHLYFYWYRQILGQKVEFLVSFYNNEISEKSEIFDDQFSVERPDGSNFTLKIRSTKLEDSAMYFCATRDGQGLNLVYGYTFGSGTRLTVV.

V and J are TRBV5-1 and TRBJ2-3; 9 positions agree with TRBD2. After removal of 7 bases from V and 0 bases from J, the junction contained 12 bases not matched to a gene. This CDR3 is built from 17 residues. The germline V gene encodes CDR1 SGHRS and CDR2 YFSETQ. The CDR3 DNA reads as TGCGCCAGCGAATTTACGGGACTAGCCACTAGCACAGATACGCAGTATTTT. It codes for CASEFTGLATSTDTQYF.

Of note for this clone: One end of the junction does not line up with germline, which may come from a read error. The J gene is TRBJ1-3, the V gene TRBV6-1; the match to TRBD1 covers 8 bases. The CDR3 runs to 13 residues. In germline, CDR1 is MNHNS, CDR2 SASEGT. The CDR3 nucleotides are TGTGCCAGCAGTGTCGACAGGGGATCCACCGTATATTTT. Residues: CASSVDRGSTVYF.

The V gene is TRBV4-1, the J gene TRBJ2-7, with 7 nucleotides matching TRBD2. This CDR3 contains 17 residues. V was pared by 1 base and J by 0 bases, with 9 bases of the junction left unmatched. From germline, CDR1 is MGHRA and CDR2 YSYEKL. The CDR3 protein is CASSQASFGGDSYEQYF. DNA of the CDR3: TGCGCCAGCAGCCAAGCGTCGTTTGGGGGGGACTCCTACGAGCAGTACTTC.

This clone was seen just once. The chain links TRBV5-6 to TRBJ1-2, with a weak D call TRBD1 (5 bases). The CDR3 is 13 residues long. With 4 bases removed from V and 8 bases from J, the gap between germline ends came to 15 bases. Germline CDR1 reads SGHDT; CDR2 reads YYEEEE. The CDR3 sequence: CASSHQGGLGYTF. CDR3 sequence (DNA): TGTGCCAGCAGCCACCAGGGAGGGCTCGGCTACACCTTC.

The chain joins TRBV10-3 to TRBJ2-1, with TRBD1 matching over 9 bases. V shed 4 bases, J shed 7 bases, and the junction held 11 bases outside the gene matches. This CDR3 contains 16 residues. Germline V gene data show CDR1 as ENHRY and CDR2 as SYGVKD. The chain's CDR3 is CAISAPPGQGENEQFF. CDR3 nucleotide sequence: TGTGCCATCAGTGCTCCTCCGGGACAGGGCGAAAATGAGCAGTTCTTC.

The J gene is TRBJ1-6, the V gene TRBV7-9; D not resolved. Germline-derived CDR1 and CDR2 are SEHNR and FQNEAQ (reference sequence). CDR3 length: 13 residues. Trimming pared 6 bases from V and 8 bases from J, leaving 11 bases between. CDR3 sequence: CASRREVDSPLHF. The CDR3 bases are TGTGCCAGCAGAAGGGAGGTGGATTCACCCCTCCACTTT.

The J gene is TRBJ2-2, the V gene TRBV6-5; the match to TRBD1 covers 7 bases. The CDR3 is 16 residues long. V was pared by 4 bases and J by 2 bases, with 7 bases of the junction left unmatched. The V gene's germline CDR1 is MNHEY and CDR2 SVGAGI. The CDR3 reads CASSSSGTDNTGELFF. CDR3 bases: TGTGCCAGCAGTTCCTCCGGGACAGACAACACCGGGGAGCTGTTTTTT.

This chain joins TRBV19 and TRBJ1-5; 7 bases map to TRBD1. The CDR3 has 15 amino acids. Germline trimming cut 7 bases from V and 3 bases from J; bases unmatched to any gene: 9. Germline CDR1 is LNHDA and CDR2 is SQIVND (reference sequence). The CDR3 sequence: CASTGLGTANQPQHF. For the CDR3, the DNA is TGTGCCAGTACCGGGCTCGGGACAGCCAATCAGCCCCAGCATTTT.

This chain connects TRBV6-5 to TRBJ1-1; D might be TRBD1 (5 bases). Trimming shortened V by 2 bases and J by 11 bases, and 12 bases separated the two germline ends. The germline V gene has CDR1 MNHEY and CDR2 SVGAGI. The CDR3 spans 12 residues. CDR3 region: CASSYRGGRAFF. The DNA for the CDR3 is TGTGCCAGCAGTTACCGGGGGGGGAGGGCTTTCTTT.